Listed below are T cell receptor beta chains from one sample, sequenced in a study of response to subunit inactivated influenza vaccine. From the RT-PCR reads, TCRdb called clonotypes with MiXCR, one entry per CDR3 protein. The sample includes almost 600,000 distinct CDR3 sequences, 12% to 15% of them seen just once. The sequences come from PBMCs from blood, collected approximately 13 days after vaccination. These receptors all stem from a man over 45 who received an inactivated influenza vaccine. The CDR3 runs from the conserved cysteine through the conserved F or W. A D gene is named only where the DNA matches it firmly. Some rows have no size entry. The others give once, few or many, or a class for an expanded clone.

13,TRBV20-1,TRBD2,TRBJ2-5,-,CSALTGGSETQYF,TGCAGTGCCCTGACGGGGGGTTCGGAGACCCAGTACTTC
14,TRBV7-2,TRBD2,TRBJ2-7,-,CASSFTASGVEQYF,TGTGCCAGCAGCTTTACTGCTAGCGGGGTTGAGCAGTACTTC
15,TRBV20-1,TRBD1,TRBJ1-1,few,CSARDDRVSTREAFF,TGCAGTGCTAGAGACGACAGGGTATCGACAAGAGAAGCTTTCTTT
11,TRBV12-3/TRBV12-4,-,TRBJ2-7,few,CASTGMGEQYF,TGTGCCAGCACCGGGATGGGGGAGCAGTACTTC
18,TRBV3-2,-,TRBJ2-1,few,CASSQDGSWRSSYNEQFF,TGTGCCAGCAGCCAAGACGGGAGTTGGCGGAGCTCCTACAATGAGCAGTTCTTC
13,TRBV20-1,TRBD1,TRBJ2-5,few,CSAIYRGLETQYF,TGCAGTGCTATCTACAGGGGTTTAGAGACCCAGTACTTC
12,TRBV20-1,-,TRBJ2-7,few,CSVKGNLYEQYF,TGCAGTGTCAAGGGGAACCTCTACGAGCAGTACTTC
15,TRBV5-1,TRBD1,TRBJ2-7,-,CASSLAGTDLYEQYF,TGCGCCAGCAGCTTGGCCGGGACAGATCTCTACGAGCAGTACTTC
14,TRBV4-3,-,TRBJ1-1,-,CASSEVLGNTEAFF,TGCGCCAGCAGTGAAGTTCTAGGGAACACTGAAGCTTTCTTT
14,TRBV29-1,TRBD2,TRBJ2-2,-,CSVGLASGTGELFF,TGCAGCGTTGGACTAGCTAGCGGCACCGGGGAGCTGTTTTTT
13,TRBV5-1,-,TRBJ1-4,-,CASSLEVREKLFF,TGCGCCAGCAGCTTGGAGGTGAGAGAAAAACTGTTTTTT
17,TRBV7-8,TRBD2,TRBJ2-7,-,CASSFAAEGGQGYEQYF,TGTGCCAGCAGCTTCGCAGCTGAGGGAGGGCAGGGCTACGAGCAGTACTTC
14,TRBV7-9,TRBD2,TRBJ2-1,many,CASSSGLAIYEQFF,TGTGCCAGCAGCTCTGGACTAGCAATCTATGAGCAGTTCTTC
15,TRBV4-3,TRBD1,TRBJ1-3,few,CASSPDRGFRNTIYF,TGCGCCAGCAGCCCGGACAGGGGTTTTCGAAACACCATATATTTT
16,TRBV7-6,TRBD1,TRBJ2-1,once,CASSVWTGGDFNEQFF,TGTGCCAGCAGCGTGTGGACAGGGGGCGATTTTAATGAGCAGTTCTTC
14,TRBV5-4,TRBD1,TRBJ1-1,many,CASSPGTENTEAFF,TGTGCCAGCAGCCCAGGGACAGAGAACACTGAAGCTTTCTTT
17,TRBV5-1,TRBD1,TRBJ1-1,many,CASSLSGTGSVNTEAFF,TGCGCCAGCAGCTTGTCCGGGACAGGGAGTGTGAACACTGAAGCTTTCTTT
14,TRBV20-1,-,TRBJ2-1,-,CSARAGYAVNEQFF,TGCAGTGCTAGAGCGGGCTACGCCGTAAATGAGCAGTTCTTC
16,TRBV28,TRBD1,TRBJ2-7,few,CASRSTRQGGSYEQYF,TGTGCCAGCAGAAGCACCAGACAGGGGGGCTCCTACGAGCAGTACTTC
15,TRBV28,TRBD2,TRBJ2-7,few,CASTLLGGKEYEQYF,TGTGCCAGCACCCTTTTGGGGGGGAAGGAATACGAGCAGTACTTC
16,TRBV5-5,-,TRBJ2-2,few,CASSLEGQGSTGELFF,TGTGCCAGCAGCTTAGAGGGGCAGGGAAGCACCGGGGAGCTGTTTTTT
14,TRBV5-1,-,TRBJ2-1,-,CASSSAMLRNEQFF,TGCGCCAGCAGCTCTGCGATGTTACGGAATGAGCAGTTCTTC
13,TRBV30,-,TRBJ1-2,-,CARARVENYGYTF,TGTGCCCGGGCACGTGTGGAGAACTATGGCTACACCTTC
16,TRBV20-1,TRBD1,TRBJ2-7,-,CCARGARGQEAYEQYF,TGCTGTGCTAGAGGGGCGCGGGGACAGGAGGCCTACGAGCAGTACTTC
14,TRBV20-1,-,TRBJ2-3,-,CSAREAGRGDTQYF,TGCAGTGCTAGAGAGGCGGGAAGGGGAGATACGCAGTATTTT
13,TRBV29-1,TRBD2,TRBJ2-1,few,CSVTSENYNEQFF,TGCAGCGTCACTAGCGAGAACTACAATGAGCAGTTCTTC
12,TRBV28,-,TRBJ2-7,medium-sized,CASSLTSYEQYF,TGTGCCAGCAGCCTGACGTCCTACGAGCAGTACTTC
13,TRBV5-4,TRBD1,TRBJ2-1,-,CASSSRDRVEQFF,TGTGCCAGCAGCAGCCGGGACAGGGTTGAGCAGTTCTTC
14,TRBV3-1,-,TRBJ2-7,few,CASSQDRIGTEQYF,TGTGCCAGCAGCCAAGATCGGATCGGGACCGAGCAGTACTTC
14,TRBV12-3/TRBV12-4,TRBD1,TRBJ1-4,once,CASSLTRDSEKLFF,TGTGCCAGCAGTTTAACTCGGGACAGCGAAAAACTGTTTTTT